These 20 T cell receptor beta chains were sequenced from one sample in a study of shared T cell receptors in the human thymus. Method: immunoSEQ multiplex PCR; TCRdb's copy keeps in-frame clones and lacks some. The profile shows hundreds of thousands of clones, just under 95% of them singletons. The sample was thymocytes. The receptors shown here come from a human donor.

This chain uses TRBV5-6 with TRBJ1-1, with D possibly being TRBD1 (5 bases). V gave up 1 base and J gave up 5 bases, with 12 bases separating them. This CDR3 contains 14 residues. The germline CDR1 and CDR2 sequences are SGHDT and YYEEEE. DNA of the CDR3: TGTGCCAGCAGCTTGTTCCCGGGGCATACTGAAGCTTTCTTT. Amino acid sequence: CASSLFPGHTEAFF.

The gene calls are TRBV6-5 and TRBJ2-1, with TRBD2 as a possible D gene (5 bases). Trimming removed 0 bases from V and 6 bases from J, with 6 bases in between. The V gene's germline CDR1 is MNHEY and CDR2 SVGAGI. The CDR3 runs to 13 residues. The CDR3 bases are TGTGCCAGCAGTTACTCGAGCGGCAATGAGCAGTTCTTC. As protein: CASSYSSGNEQFF.

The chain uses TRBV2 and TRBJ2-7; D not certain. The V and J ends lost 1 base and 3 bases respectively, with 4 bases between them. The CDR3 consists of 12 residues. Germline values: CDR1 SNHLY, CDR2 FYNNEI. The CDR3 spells CASSEEIYEQYF. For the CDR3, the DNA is TGTGCCAGCAGTGAAGAAATCTACGAGCAGTACTTC.

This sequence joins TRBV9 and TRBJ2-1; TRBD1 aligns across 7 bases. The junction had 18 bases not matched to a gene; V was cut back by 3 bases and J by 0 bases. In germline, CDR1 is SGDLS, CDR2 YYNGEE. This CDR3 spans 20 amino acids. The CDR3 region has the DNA TGTGCCAGCAGCGCCCCCAACCGGGACAGTCGCGTAAACTCCTACAATGAGCAGTTCTTC. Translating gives CASSAPNRDSRVNSYNEQFF.

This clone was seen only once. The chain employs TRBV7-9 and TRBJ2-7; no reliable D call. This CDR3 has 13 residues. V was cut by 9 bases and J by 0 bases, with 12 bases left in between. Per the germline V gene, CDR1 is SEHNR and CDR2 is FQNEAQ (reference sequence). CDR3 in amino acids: CARPARTSYEQYF. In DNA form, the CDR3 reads TGTGCCAGGCCGGCCCGGACCTCCTACGAGCAGTACTTC.

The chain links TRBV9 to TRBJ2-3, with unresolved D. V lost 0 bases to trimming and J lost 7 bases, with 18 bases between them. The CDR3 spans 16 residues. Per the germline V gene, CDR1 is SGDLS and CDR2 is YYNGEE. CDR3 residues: CASSVAPTGYSNTQYF. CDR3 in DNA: TGTGCCAGCAGCGTAGCGCCCACGGGTTACAGTAATACGCAGTATTTT.

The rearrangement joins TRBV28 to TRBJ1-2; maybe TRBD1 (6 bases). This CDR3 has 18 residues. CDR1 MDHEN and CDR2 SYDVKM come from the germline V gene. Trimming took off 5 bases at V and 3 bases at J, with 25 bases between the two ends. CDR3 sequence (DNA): TGTGCCAGCAGTCCGACCCTCGGTACAGGGCGTGGGGACTATGGCTACACCTTC. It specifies CASSPTLGTGRGDYGYTF.

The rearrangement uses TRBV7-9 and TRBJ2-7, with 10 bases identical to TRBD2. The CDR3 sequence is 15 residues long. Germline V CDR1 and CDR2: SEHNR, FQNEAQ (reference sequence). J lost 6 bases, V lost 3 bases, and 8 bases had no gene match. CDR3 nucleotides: TGTGCCAGCAGCTTCGTAGCGGGGGGATTCGGCGAGCAGTACTTC. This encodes CASSFVAGGFGEQYF.

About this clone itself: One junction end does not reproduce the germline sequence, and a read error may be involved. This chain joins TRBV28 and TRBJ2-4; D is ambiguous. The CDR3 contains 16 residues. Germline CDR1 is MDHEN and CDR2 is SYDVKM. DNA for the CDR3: TGTGCCAGCAGCTTATTTGGACGTCTAGCCAAAAACATTCAGTACTTC. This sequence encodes CASSLFGRLAKNIQYF.

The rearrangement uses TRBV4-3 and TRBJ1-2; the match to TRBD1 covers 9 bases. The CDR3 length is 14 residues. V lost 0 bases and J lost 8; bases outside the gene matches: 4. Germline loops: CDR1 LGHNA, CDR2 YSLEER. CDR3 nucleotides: TGCGCCAGCAGCCAAGAAACAGGGGGCCGAGGCTACACCTTC. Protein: CASSQETGGRGYTF.

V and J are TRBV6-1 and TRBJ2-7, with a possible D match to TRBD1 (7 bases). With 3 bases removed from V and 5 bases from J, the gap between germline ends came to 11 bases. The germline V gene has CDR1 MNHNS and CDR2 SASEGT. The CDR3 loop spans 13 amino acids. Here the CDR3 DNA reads TGTGCCAGCAGTGACAGGGGGAGGAACGAGCAGTACTTC. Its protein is CASSDRGRNEQYF.

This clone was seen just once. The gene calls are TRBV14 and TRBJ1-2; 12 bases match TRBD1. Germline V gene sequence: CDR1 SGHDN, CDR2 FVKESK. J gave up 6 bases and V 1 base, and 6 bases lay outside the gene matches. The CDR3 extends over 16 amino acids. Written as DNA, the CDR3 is TGTGCCAGCAGCCAAGGGCGGGACAGGGGGCGCGATGGCTACACCTTC. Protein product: CASSQGRDRGRDGYTF.

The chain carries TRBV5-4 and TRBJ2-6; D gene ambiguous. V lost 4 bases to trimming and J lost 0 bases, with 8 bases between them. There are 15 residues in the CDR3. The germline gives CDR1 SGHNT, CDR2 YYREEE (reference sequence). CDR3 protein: CASSRPCSGANVLTF. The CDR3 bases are TGTGCCAGCAGCCGACCGTGCTCTGGGGCCAACGTCCTGACTTTC. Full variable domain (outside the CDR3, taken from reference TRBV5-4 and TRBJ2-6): ETGVTQSPTHLIKTRGQQVTLRCSSQSGHNTVSWYQQALGQGPQFIFQYYREEENGRGNFPPRFSGLQFPNYSSELNVNALELDDSALYLCASSRPCSGANVLTFGAGSRLTVL.

In nucleotides, the CDR3 is TGCGCCAGCAGCCCGACACGCTCCTACGAGCAGTACTTC. Translated, it gives CASSPTRSYEQYF. J is TRBJ2-7 and V is TRBV5-1; D uncertain. With 4 bases removed from V and 0 bases from J, the gap between germline ends came to 8 bases. This CDR3 has 13 residues. The germline gives CDR1 SGHRS, CDR2 YFSETQ.

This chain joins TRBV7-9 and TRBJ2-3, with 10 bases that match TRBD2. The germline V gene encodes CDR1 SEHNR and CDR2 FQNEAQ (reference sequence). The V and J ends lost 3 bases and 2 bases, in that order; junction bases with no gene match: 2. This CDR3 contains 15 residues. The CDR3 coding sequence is TGTGCCAGCAGCTTCCTAGCGGGAGACACAGATACGCAGTATTTT. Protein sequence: CASSFLAGDTDTQYF.

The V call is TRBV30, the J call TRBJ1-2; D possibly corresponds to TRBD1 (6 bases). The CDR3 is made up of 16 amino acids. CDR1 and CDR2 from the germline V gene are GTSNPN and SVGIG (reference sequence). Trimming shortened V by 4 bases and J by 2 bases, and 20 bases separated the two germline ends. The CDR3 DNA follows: TGTGCCTGGACCACCCGGGACACCCTCCCAAACTATGGCTACACCTTC. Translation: CAWTTRDTLPNYGYTF.

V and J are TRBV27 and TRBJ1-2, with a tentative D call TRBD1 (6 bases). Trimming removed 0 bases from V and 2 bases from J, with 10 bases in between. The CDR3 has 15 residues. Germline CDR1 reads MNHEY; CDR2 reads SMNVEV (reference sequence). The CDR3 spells CASSLSWGPNYGYTF. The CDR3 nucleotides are TGTGCCAGCAGTTTATCTTGGGGGCCAAACTATGGCTACACCTTC.

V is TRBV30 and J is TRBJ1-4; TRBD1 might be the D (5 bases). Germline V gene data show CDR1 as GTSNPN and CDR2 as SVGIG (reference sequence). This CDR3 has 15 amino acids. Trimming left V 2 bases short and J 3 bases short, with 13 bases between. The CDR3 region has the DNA TGTGCCTGGAGTATCCCGGGGCAACCTAATGAAAAACTGTTTTTT. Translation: CAWSIPGQPNEKLFF.

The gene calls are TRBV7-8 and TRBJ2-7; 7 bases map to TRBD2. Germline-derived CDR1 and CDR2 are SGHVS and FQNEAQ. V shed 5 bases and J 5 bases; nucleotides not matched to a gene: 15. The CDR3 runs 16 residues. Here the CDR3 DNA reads TGTGCCAGCAGCCGAAGCTTGGGGGTAGCGGGCCACGAGCAGTACTTC. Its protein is CASSRSLGVAGHEQYF.

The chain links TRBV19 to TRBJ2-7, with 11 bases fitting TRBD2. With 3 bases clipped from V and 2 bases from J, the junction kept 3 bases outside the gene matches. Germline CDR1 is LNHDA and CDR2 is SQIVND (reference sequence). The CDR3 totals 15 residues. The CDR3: CASSIRLAGTYEQYF. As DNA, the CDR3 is TGTGCCAGTAGTATTCGACTAGCGGGGACCTACGAGCAGTACTTC. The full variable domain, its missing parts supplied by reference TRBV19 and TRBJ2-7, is DGGITQSPKYLFRKEGQNVTLSCEQNLNHDAMYWYRQDPGQGLRLIYYSQIVNDFQKGDIAEGYSVSREKKESFPLTVTSAQKNPTAFYLCASSIRLAGTYEQYFGPGTRLTVT.